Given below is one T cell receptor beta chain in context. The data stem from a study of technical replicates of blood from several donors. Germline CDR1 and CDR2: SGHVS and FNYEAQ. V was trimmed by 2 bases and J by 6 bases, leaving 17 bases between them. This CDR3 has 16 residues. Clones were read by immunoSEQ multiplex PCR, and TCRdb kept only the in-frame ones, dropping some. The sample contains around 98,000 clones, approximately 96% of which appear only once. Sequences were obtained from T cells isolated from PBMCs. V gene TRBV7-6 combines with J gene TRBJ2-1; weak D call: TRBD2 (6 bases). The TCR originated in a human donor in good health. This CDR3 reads CASSLYEGGGANEQFF. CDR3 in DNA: TGTGCCAGCAGCTTATACGAGGGAGGAGGTGCCAATGAGCAGTTCTTC. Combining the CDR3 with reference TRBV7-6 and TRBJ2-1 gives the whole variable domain GAGVSQSPRYKVTKRGQDVALRCDPISGHVSLYWYRQALGQGPEFLTYFNYEAQQDKSGLPNDRFSAERPEGSISTLTIQRTEQRDSAMYRCASSLYEGGGANEQFFGPGTRLTVL.